Listed below are T cell receptor beta chains from one sample, sequenced in a study of breast tumors, draining lymph nodes, adjacent tissues. TCRdb re-analysed the multiplex PCR reads in MiXCR, keeping a single row per CDR3 protein. The sample has more than 80,000 distinct CDR3 sequences, about 31% seen once. Sequenced input: axillary lymph node tissue. The receptors come from a female donor with breast cancer. Some clones in this sample may be carry-over from other donors' samples. The conserved cysteine and the conserved F or W are not part of the CDR3 here. A D gene is named only where the DNA matches it firmly.

D	V	CDR3
TRBD2	TRBV20-1	SARDLSGWQY
.	TRBV5-5	ASSFLWGTLDEQY
TRBD2	TRBV5-1	ASSLGLAGEETQY
.	TRBV7-8	ASSARPSGTQY
.	TRBV24-1	ATSARGSSYNEQF
TRBD1	TRBV29-1	SVEFRTGSRGSYGYT
.	TRBV5-8	ASEGVYGYT
.	TRBV7-9	ASSEMGLPQAF
.	TRBV10-3	AISDLMAPGTGELF
TRBD1	TRBV19	ASRQGAVNNEQF
.	TRBV10-3	AISDWDSGANVLT
.	TRBV19	ASSIGNTEAF
.	TRBV10-3	LGTPVYGYT
TRBD1	TRBV20-1	SARFTGGGTQPQH
TRBD2	TRBV20-1	SAASGRDTQY
.	TRBV6-5	ASSYVGTGELF
.	TRBV4-3	ASSQDQGPRETQY
TRBD1	TRBV30	ATTGTSSYEQY
.	TRBV6-1	ASSARENTEAF
.	TRBV3-1	ASSQESRGFQKNIQY
TRBD1	TRBV27	ASSRTGGADYGYT
.	TRBV20-1	SARDEVYYEQY
TRBD2	TRBV19	ASSIPPSGTYNEQF
.	TRBV6-6	ASTLGSGELF
TRBD2	TRBV9	ASSLAGGKETQY
.	TRBV6-4	ASRPSQY
TRBD2	TRBV4-3	ASSQDGGGQAGELF